This T cell receptor beta chain was documented in a study of cytomegalovirus exposure and HLA in healthy donors. Study-wide points: In a later analysis, an Asian-associated ancestry cluster reportedly showed fewer N-insertions than the roughly 710-donor mean.

Germline V gene data show CDR1 as MGHDK and CDR2 as SYGVNS. This CDR3 has 15 amino acids. With 3 bases clipped from V and 0 bases from J, the junction kept 4 bases outside the gene matches. Turning to this clone: The antigen is unknown.

Amplification used 60 Vbeta primers and 13 Jbeta primers. Repertoires were generated with immunoSEQ multiplex PCR, while TCRdb's copy carries only in-frame clones and drops some. The sample includes some 100,000 clones, approximately 72% of them seen just once. This TCR was recovered from a female donor in good health and CMV-seropositive. Sequencing used PBMCs. This chain connects TRBV25-1 to TRBJ1-1, with 7 bases identical to TRBD1. As DNA, the CDR3 is TGTGCCAGCAGTGAGGCAGGGGGAATGAACACTGAAGCTTTCTTT. It encodes CASSEAGGMNTEAFF.